This TCR beta chain derives from a study of shared clonotypes between healthy human individuals. The V gene's germline CDR1 is SGDLS and CDR2 YYNGEE. The length of the CDR3 is 14 residues. Trimming stripped 3 bases from V and 8 bases from J, with 15 bases between. Generated by immunoSEQ multiplex PCR, the TCRdb table keeps only in-frame clones and is missing some. Here the sample spans over a million clones, roughly 97% being singletons. Sequenced sample: naive CD4+ T cells sorted from blood. The subset was: CD45RA+ positively selected. V is TRBV9 and J is TRBJ2-1; a possible D gene is TRBD1 (7 bases). The sequence came from a man aged 25 to 40 in good health. The CDR3 nucleotides read TGTGCCAGCAGCGCCAGGGGGGATGGCGATGAGCAGTTCTTC. As protein: CASSARGDGDEQFF.